The clone carrying this T cell receptor beta chain has a count of ten or more. The antigen remains undetermined. Mismatch with germline at one junction end may stem from a read error. An equimolar mix of two oligonucleotides served as the beta constant-region primer for TRBC1 and TRBC2. Ligated cDNA was amplified by four rounds of PCR with nested alpha and beta constant-region primers and SP2. Each CDR3 protein is one row after TCRdb ran MiXCR on the UMI-ligation and nested PCR reads. The table includes under 150,000 distinct CDR3 sequences, about a sixth detected once. This entry belongs to a study of naive and memory T cell subsets. Whole-study findings and limits: From naive to CM, EM and EMRA, diversity decreased and Gini increased. There was no ground truth to check naive and memory subset results.

Cells stained for CD3, CD4, CD8, CD45RA and CD27 were sorted into four subsets. There are 11 residues in the CDR3. Per germline, CDR1 SQVTM and CDR2 ANQGSEA. This chain joins TRBV29-1 and TRBJ2-1, with D perhaps TRBD1 (6 bases). The sample consisted of naive CD4+ T cells from blood. This TCR was sampled from a human donor in good health. CDR3 nucleotides: TGCAGCGTTGATCACAGGGCCTCTTTCAGCTTC. It codes for CSVDHRASFSF.